The clone carrying this TCR beta chain has at least ten counts. UMIs and a universal primer site were added when TCR cDNA was made by 5'RACE template switching. MiXCR was run by TCRdb on the 5' RACE reads, yielding one entry per CDR3 protein. The table records roughly 30,000 distinct CDR3 sequences, approximately 10% of them present only once. The sample belongs to a study of T cells after yellow fever vaccination. Study results and limitations: When the response was secondary, it was weaker but reached its peak faster, day 5 versus 15. Post-booster reappearance was seen for most primary-vaccination clones (about 96% CD4, around 88% CD8).

After removal of 4 bases from V and 8 bases from J, the junction contained 11 bases not matched to a gene. This CDR3 has 16 amino acids. Looked up from germline, CDR1 is SGHTA and CDR2 is FQGNSA. This specimen consisted of PBMCs, either bulk or a sorted T-cell subset (CD4+, CD8+, memory, or dextramer-sorted; not recorded which), obtained about 2 weeks after the first yellow fever vaccination. This clonotype originated in a man aged 18 to 30 who received the YFV17D yellow fever vaccine. V gene TRBV7-2 combines with J gene TRBJ2-1; 10 nucleotides line up with TRBD1. The CDR3 DNA sequence: TGTGCCAGCAGCTCCATGACAGGGGGCGCAGGGTATGAGCAGTTCTTC. It is translated as CASSSMTGGAGYEQFF.